The present TCR beta chain was sequenced within a study of Tregs in tolerant kidney transplant recipients. Findings and limits, study-wide: No direct test of biological reproducibility was done here. Nucleotide sequences could not be compared across some patients' samples due to primer changes. Findings come from small patient numbers and require larger validation.

Of note for this clone: Its cognate antigen is unknown.

Mixed chimerism was transient after nonmyeloablative marrow transplants from related graft donors. Unstimulated regulatory T cells (CD4+CD25+CD127-), CD4+CD25- non-regulatory cells, CD4 and CD8 cells were FACS-sorted from thawed PBMCs. Sequencing used immunoSEQ multiplex PCR; TCRdb keeps in-frame clones, though not all of them. The sample comprises tens of thousands of clones, roughly 90% of which are singletons, and roughly 1.4% rests with the top ten. This sample comprised CD4+ T cells from blood (PBMCs), obtained 24 months after the transplant. The receptor was isolated from a human patient who received a combined kidney and bone marrow transplant. Some T cells may be supplied by the graft donor.

The chain's CDR3 is CASSLRTSGVTGELFF. CDR3 nucleotide sequence: TGTGCCAGCAGCCTGAGGACTAGCGGGGTCACCGGGGAGCTGTTTTTT. This chain links TRBV7-2 with TRBJ2-2; TRBD2 aligns across 12 bases. Germline assignment: CDR1 SGHTA and CDR2 FQGNSA. V lost 5 bases to trimming and J lost 4 bases; unmatched junction nucleotides: 5. The CDR3 spans 16 residues.